This is a list of T cell receptor beta chains from one sample in a study of blood T cell repertoires in COVID-19. Here immunoSEQ multiplex PCR was the method, and the copy in TCRdb shows in-frame clones only, minus some. Found here are roughly 180,000 clones, approximately 86% of them singletons; the top ten hold 2% to 2.5%. The material sequenced was PBMCs or T cells enriched from blood (not recorded which). These receptors were taken from a woman between 25 and 40 years old who had recovered from COVID-19. CDR3s include the opening cysteine and the closing phenylalanine or tryptophan. A D gene is named only where the DNA matches it firmly. A clone size is listed for some rows: how often the clone was seen (once, few, many), or a class if it is expanded.

j_gene | abundance | d_gene | v_gene | CDR3aa | CDR3nt
TRBJ2-3 | . | TRBD1 | TRBV7-8 | CASSVIPGQRKGDTQYF | TGTGCCAGCAGCGTAATCCCGGGACAGAGGAAAGGAGATACGCAGTATTTT
TRBJ1-1 | . | . | TRBV3-1/TRBV3-2 | CASSQDPVPRGAFF | TGTGCCAGCAGCCAAGACCCCGTCCCGCGGGGAGCTTTCTTT
TRBJ2-3 | . | . | TRBV7-2 | CASSLVLGGDTQYF | TGTGCCAGCAGCTTAGTTCTCGGAGGGGATACGCAGTATTTT
TRBJ1-2 | . | . | TRBV6-5 | CASRQGYGYTF | TGTGCCAGCAGGCAGGGATATGGCTACACCTTC
TRBJ2-1 | . | . | TRBV2 | CARKGRIYNEQFF | TGTGCCAGGAAGGGGCGGATCTACAATGAGCAGTTCTTC
TRBJ1-1 | . | . | TRBV30 | CAWSGGENTEAFF | TGTGCCTGGAGTGGGGGGGAGAACACTGAAGCTTTCTTT
TRBJ2-1 | . | . | TRBV24-1 | CATSGGPLYNEQFF | TGTGCCACCAGTGGCGGCCCCCTCTACAATGAGCAGTTCTTC
TRBJ1-1 | once | TRBD1 | TRBV11-2 | CASSLAYRGEAFF | TGTGCCAGCAGCTTAGCATACAGGGGTGAAGCTTTCTTT
TRBJ1-2 | . | TRBD1 | TRBV30 | CAWSAWGATGGKSANYGYTF | TGTGCCTGGAGTGCTTGGGGGGCCACAGGGGGCAAATCAGCTAACTATGGCTACACCTTC
TRBJ1-6 | . | . | TRBV7-9 | CASSLVRGSQLYYNSPLHF | TGTGCCAGCAGCTTAGTTCGTGGGTCACAGCTATACTATAATTCACCCCTCCACTTT
TRBJ2-3 | . | TRBD2 | TRBV4-3 | CASSFSSGVGDTQYF | TGCGCCAGCAGCTTCTCGAGCGGGGTAGGAGATACGCAGTATTTT
TRBJ1-5 | . | TRBD1 | TRBV10-3 | CAISEHMDRGSNQPQHF | TGTGCCATCAGTGAGCACATGGACAGGGGTAGCAATCAGCCCCAGCATTTT
TRBJ2-3 | . | TRBD2 | TRBV6-5 | CASSQTSGVADTQYF | TGTGCCAGCAGTCAAACTAGCGGGGTGGCAGATACGCAGTATTTT
TRBJ1-5 | once | TRBD1 | TRBV19 | CASSLGTGRWNQPQHF | TGTGCCAGTAGTCTAGGGACAGGTAGGTGGAATCAGCCCCAGCATTTT
TRBJ2-7 | . | . | TRBV20-1 | CSASLSTYEQYF | TGCAGTGCTAGTCTCAGTACCTACGAGCAGTACTTC
TRBJ1-3 | . | . | TRBV6-5 | CASTLDRAAGNTIYF | TGTGCCAGCACCCTGGACAGAGCGGCTGGAAACACCATATATTTT
TRBJ2-1 | . | TRBD2 | TRBV12-3/TRBV12-4 | CASRRGESNEQFF | TGTGCCAGCAGGCGGGGGGAATCCAATGAGCAGTTCTTC
TRBJ2-7 | . | TRBD2 | TRBV19 | CASSILGTSGRLYEQYF | TGTGCCAGTAGTATATTGGGTACTAGCGGGAGGCTCTACGAGCAGTACTTC
TRBJ1-1 | once | . | TRBV30 | CAWSVTGRRAFF | TGTGCCTGGAGTGTAACAGGCAGGAGAGCTTTCTTT
TRBJ1-3 | . | TRBD1 | TRBV19 | CASSIFRDRGQNTIYF | TGTGCCAGTAGTATATTCCGGGACAGGGGACAAAACACCATATATTTT
TRBJ1-3 | . | . | TRBV11-3 | CASSPDRLTGNTIYF | TGTGCCAGCAGCCCTGACAGACTCACTGGAAACACCATATATTTT
TRBJ1-2 | . | . | TRBV30 | CAWSVRRGQSGYTF | TGTGCCTGGAGTGTACGGCGGGGGCAGAGTGGCTACACCTTC
TRBJ1-2 | . | . | TRBV7-3 | CASSLTATGVYGYTF | TGTGCCAGCAGCTTAACGGCGACAGGCGTCTATGGCTACACCTTC
TRBJ1-1 | once | . | TRBV6-5 | CASSGLYTEAFF | TGTGCCAGCAGCGGTCTTTACACTGAAGCTTTCTTT
TRBJ1-2 | . | . | TRBV25-1 | CASSPPGRAYGYTF | TGTGCCAGCAGTCCACCGGGCAGGGCGTATGGCTACACCTTC
TRBJ2-5 | few | . | TRBV11-2 | CASSLVPGGTGTQYF | TGTGCCAGCAGCTTAGTCCCAGGGGGGACGGGGACCCAGTACTTC
TRBJ2-2 | . | TRBD2 | TRBV5-4 | CASRLAGVTGELFF | TGTGCCAGCAGACTAGCGGGAGTGACCGGGGAGCTGTTTTTT
TRBJ2-5 | . | . | TRBV5-1 | CASSFSSFQETQYF | TGCGCCAGCAGCTTTTCTTCGTTCCAAGAGACCCAGTACTTC
TRBJ2-7 | . | TRBD1 | TRBV7-9 | CASSPSGGPEQYF | TGTGCCAGCAGCCCTTCAGGGGGCCCCGAGCAGTACTTC
TRBJ1-1 | . | . | TRBV29-1 | CSVKGQGLFMNTEAFF | TGCAGCGTCAAAGGGCAGGGCCTATTTATGAACACTGAAGCTTTCTTT
TRBJ2-7 | . | TRBD1 | TRBV6-1 | CASSEQGESSYEQYF | TGTGCCAGCAGTGAACAGGGGGAAAGCTCCTACGAGCAGTACTTC
TRBJ2-7 | . | . | TRBV21-1 | CASSYRGEQYF | TGTGCCAGCAGTTATCGAGGGGAGCAGTACTTC
TRBJ2-7 | . | TRBD2 | TRBV4-1 | CASSQDILAGVVYEQYF | TGCGCCAGCAGCCAAGATATACTAGCGGGAGTAGTTTACGAGCAGTACTTC
TRBJ1-1 | . | . | TRBV12-3/TRBV12-4 | CASSFQGNTEAFF | TGTGCCAGCAGTTTTCAGGGAAACACTGAAGCTTTCTTT
TRBJ1-2 | . | . | TRBV5-5 | CASSLDDRPLYGYTF | TGTGCCAGCAGCTTGGATGACAGACCACTCTATGGCTACACCTTC
TRBJ1-5 | . | . | TRBV6-2/TRBV6-3 | CASSRQGYSNQPQHF | TGTGCCAGCAGTCGGCAGGGTTATAGCAATCAGCCCCAGCATTTT
TRBJ2-5 | . | TRBD1 | TRBV5-6 | CASSFWDRGTTQYF | TGTGCCAGCAGCTTCTGGGACAGGGGGACGACCCAGTACTTC
TRBJ1-6 | . | . | TRBV5-4 | CASSFQDNSPLHF | TGTGCCAGCAGCTTTCAGGATAATTCACCCCTCCACTTT
TRBJ1-4 | . | . | TRBV9 | CASSARNLNEKLFF | TGTGCCAGCAGCGCCAGGAACTTGAATGAAAAACTGTTTTTT
TRBJ1-3 | . | TRBD1 | TRBV19 | CASHQGAGNTIYF | TGTGCCAGTCATCAGGGGGCTGGAAACACCATATATTTT
TRBJ2-2 | few | . | TRBV29-1 | CSVESRLTGELFF | TGCAGCGTTGAAAGCCGCCTCACCGGGGAGCTGTTTTTT
TRBJ2-1 | . | TRBD1 | TRBV2 | CASSPNSGTGQFF | TGTGCCAGCAGCCCGAATTCCGGGACAGGGCAGTTCTTC
TRBJ2-7 | once | . | TRBV19 | CASGRSGTSYEQYF | TGTGCCAGTGGGAGAAGTGGCACGTCCTACGAGCAGTACTTC
TRBJ1-6 | few | . | TRBV30 | CAVDSPLHF | TGTGCAGTAGATTCACCCCTCCACTTT
TRBJ2-2 | . | TRBD1 | TRBV2 | CASSGTGSFGGELFF | TGTGCCAGCAGCGGGACAGGGAGCTTCGGCGGGGAGCTGTTTTTT
TRBJ1-2 | . | . | TRBV29-1 | CSGLTQGHSRDGYTF | TGCAGCGGATTAACCCAGGGACATTCGAGGGACGGCTACACCTTC
TRBJ2-5 | . | TRBD1 | TRBV5-4 | CASSSTGGETQYF | TGTGCCAGCAGCTCGACAGGGGGAGAGACCCAGTACTTC
TRBJ1-1 | few | TRBD1 | TRBV30 | CAWSVAGGNTEAFF | TGTGCCTGGAGTGTGGCAGGGGGCAACACTGAAGCTTTCTTT
TRBJ2-7 | once | . | TRBV27 | CASSQGPSYEQYF | TGTGCCAGCTCTCAGGGGCCTTCTTACGAGCAGTACTTC